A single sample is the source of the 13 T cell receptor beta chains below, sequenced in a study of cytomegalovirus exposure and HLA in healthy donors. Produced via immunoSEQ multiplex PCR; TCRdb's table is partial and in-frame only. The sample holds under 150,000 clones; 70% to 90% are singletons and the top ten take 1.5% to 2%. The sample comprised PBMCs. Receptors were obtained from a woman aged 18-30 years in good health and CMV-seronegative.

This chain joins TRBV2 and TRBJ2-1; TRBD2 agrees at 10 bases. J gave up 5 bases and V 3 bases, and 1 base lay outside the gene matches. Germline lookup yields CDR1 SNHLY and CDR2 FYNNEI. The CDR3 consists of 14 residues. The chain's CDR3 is CASSDLAGDNEQFF. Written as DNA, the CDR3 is TGTGCCAGCAGTGATCTAGCGGGGGACAATGAGCAGTTCTTC.

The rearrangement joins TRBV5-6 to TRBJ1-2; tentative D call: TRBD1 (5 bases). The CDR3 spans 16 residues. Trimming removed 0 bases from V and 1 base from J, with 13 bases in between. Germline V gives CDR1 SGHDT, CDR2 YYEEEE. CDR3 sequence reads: CASSLAAGVVNYGYTF. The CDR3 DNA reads TGTGCCAGCAGCTTGGCCGCGGGGGTGGTTAACTATGGCTACACCTTC.

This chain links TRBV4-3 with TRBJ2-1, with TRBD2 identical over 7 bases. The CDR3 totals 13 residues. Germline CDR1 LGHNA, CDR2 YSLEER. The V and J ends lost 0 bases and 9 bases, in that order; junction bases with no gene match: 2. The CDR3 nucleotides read TGCGCCAGCAGCCAAGACCGGGAGGCTGAGCAGTTCTTC. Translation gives CASSQDREAEQFF.

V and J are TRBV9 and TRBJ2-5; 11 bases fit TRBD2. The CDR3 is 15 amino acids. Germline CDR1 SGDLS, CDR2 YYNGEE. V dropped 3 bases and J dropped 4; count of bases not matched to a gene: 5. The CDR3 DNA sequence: TGTGCCAGCAGCGCCGTAGCGGGGGGGCGAGAGACCCAGTACTTC. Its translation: CASSAVAGGRETQYF.

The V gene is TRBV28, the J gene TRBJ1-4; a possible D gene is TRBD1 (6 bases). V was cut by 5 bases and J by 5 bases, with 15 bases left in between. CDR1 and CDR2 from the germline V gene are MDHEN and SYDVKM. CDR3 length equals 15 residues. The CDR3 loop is CASSEQGINNEKLFF. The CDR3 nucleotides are TGTGCCAGCAGTGAACAGGGAATTAACAATGAAAAACTGTTTTTT.

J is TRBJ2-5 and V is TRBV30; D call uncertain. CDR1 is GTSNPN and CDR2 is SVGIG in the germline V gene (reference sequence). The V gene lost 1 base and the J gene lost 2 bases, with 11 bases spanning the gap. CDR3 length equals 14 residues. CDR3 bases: TGTGCCTGGAGTGCAACACAAATTCAAGAGACCCAGTACTTC. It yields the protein CAWSATQIQETQYF.

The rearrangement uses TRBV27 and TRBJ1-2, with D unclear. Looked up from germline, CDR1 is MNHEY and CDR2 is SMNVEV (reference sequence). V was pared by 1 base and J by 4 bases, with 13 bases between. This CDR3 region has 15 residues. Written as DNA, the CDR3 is TGTGCCAGCAGTTTATTGGGGAGTTCGTTCTATGGCTACACCTTC. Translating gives CASSLLGSSFYGYTF.

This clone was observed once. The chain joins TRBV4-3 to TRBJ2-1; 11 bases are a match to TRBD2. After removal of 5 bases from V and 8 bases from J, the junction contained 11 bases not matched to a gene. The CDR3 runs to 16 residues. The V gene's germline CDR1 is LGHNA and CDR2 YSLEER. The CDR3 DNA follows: TGCGCCAGCAGCGATTCACTAGCGGGAGAGGGCGATGAGCAGTTCTTC. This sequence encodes CASSDSLAGEGDEQFF.

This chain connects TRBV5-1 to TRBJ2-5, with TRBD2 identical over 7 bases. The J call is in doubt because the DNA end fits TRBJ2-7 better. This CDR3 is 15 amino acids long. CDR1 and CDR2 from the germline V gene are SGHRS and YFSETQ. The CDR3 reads CASSSGLPPSYEQYF. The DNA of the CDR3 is TGCGCCAGCAGCTCGGGACTACCACCTTCCTACGAGCAGTACTTC.

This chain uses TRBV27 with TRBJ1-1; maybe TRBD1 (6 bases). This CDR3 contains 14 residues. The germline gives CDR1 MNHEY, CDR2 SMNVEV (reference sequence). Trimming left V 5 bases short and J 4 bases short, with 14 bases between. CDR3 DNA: TGTGCCAGCAGTCTTTACAGGGATTTCACTGAAGCTTTCTTT. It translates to CASSLYRDFTEAFF.

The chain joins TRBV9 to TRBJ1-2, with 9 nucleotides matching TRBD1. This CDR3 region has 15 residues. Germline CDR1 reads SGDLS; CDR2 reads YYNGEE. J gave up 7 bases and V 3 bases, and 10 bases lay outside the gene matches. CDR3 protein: CASSEGTGTYSGYTF. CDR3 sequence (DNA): TGTGCCAGCAGCGAGGGGACAGGGACATATAGTGGCTACACCTTC.

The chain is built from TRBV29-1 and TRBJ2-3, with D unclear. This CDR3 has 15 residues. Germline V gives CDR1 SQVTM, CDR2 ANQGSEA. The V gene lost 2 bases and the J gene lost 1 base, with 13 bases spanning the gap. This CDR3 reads CSVEPRREGTDTQYF. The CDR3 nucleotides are TGCAGCGTTGAACCCAGAAGAGAGGGCACAGATACGCAGTATTTT.

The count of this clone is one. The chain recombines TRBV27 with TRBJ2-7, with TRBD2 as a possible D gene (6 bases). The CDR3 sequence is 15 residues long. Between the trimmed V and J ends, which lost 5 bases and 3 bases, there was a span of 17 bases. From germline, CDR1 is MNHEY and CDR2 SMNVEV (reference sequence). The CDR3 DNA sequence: TGTGCCAGCAGTCCCGGTGGGGCGGGGTACTACGAGCAGTACTTC. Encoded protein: CASSPGGAGYYEQYF.